The source of this T cell receptor (beta chain) is a study of patients and donors after allogeneic stem cell transplantation. TCRdb fed the RT-PCR reads into MiXCR, producing one record per CDR3 protein. This sample carries 40,000 to 45,000 distinct CDR3 sequences, about 31% of them seen once, and the ten largest clones take around 72%. The V and J ends lost 3 bases and 5 bases respectively, with 10 bases between them. Germline assignment: CDR1 KGHSH and CDR2 LQKENI. The CDR3 is made up of 14 amino acids. The sample taken for sequencing was blood, either unsorted or a sorted T cell fraction (not recorded which). The chain employs TRBV18 and TRBJ2-2; D is undetermined. The TCR was taken from a human donor who was either an allogeneic HSCT recipient or a stem cell or donor lymphocyte infusion donor (not recorded which). It is not recorded whose cells these are; they may come from a transplant donor. The CDR3 sequence is CASSPPSETGELFF. In DNA, the CDR3 is TGTGCCAGCTCACCCCCCAGCGAGACCGGGGAGCTGTTTTTT.